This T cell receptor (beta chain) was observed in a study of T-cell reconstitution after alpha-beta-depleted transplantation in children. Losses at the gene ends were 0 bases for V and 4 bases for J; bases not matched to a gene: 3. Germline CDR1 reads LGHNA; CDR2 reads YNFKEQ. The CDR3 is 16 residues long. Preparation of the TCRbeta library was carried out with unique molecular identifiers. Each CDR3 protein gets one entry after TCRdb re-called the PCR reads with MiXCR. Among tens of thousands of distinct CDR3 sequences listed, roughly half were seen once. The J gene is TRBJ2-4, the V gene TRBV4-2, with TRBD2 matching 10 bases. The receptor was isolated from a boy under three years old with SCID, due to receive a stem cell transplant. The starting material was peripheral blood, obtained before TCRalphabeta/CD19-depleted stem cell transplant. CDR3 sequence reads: CASSQEGTSVKNIQYF. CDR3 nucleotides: TGTGCCAGCAGCCAAGAAGGGACTAGCGTAAAAAACATTCAGTACTTC.